Presented here are 15 T cell receptor beta chains from one specimen sequenced in a study of blood T cell repertoires in COVID-19. Data came from immunoSEQ multiplex PCR; TCRdb stores just in-frame clones and leaves some out. The sample records tens of thousands of clones, around 69% being singletons. The specimen sequenced was peripheral blood. These receptors were collected from a man aged 70-80 years with active or convalescent COVID-19.

The chain links TRBV5-1 to TRBJ2-2; the D gene is possibly TRBD2 (5 bases). Deletions cut 1 base from V and 0 bases from J, with 13 bases between. CDR3 length: 17 residues. Germline values: CDR1 SGHRS, CDR2 YFSETQ. In DNA form, the CDR3 reads TGCGCCAGCAGCTTGTACGGCCTAGCACCGAACACCGGGGAGCTGTTTTTT. Protein: CASSLYGLAPNTGELFF.

This clone has just a few counts. The rearrangement links TRBV6-5 to TRBJ1-1, with 11 bases identical to TRBD1. The CDR3 is 16 residues long. The ends lost 2 bases at V and 0 bases at J; junction bases unmatched: 2. The germline CDR1 and CDR2 sequences are MNHEY and SVGAGI. The CDR3 DNA follows: TGTGCCAGCAGTTACGGGACAGGGGGGGTGAACACTGAAGCTTTCTTT. Residues: CASSYGTGGVNTEAFF.

The genes are TRBV5-1 and TRBJ2-1; D remains ambiguous. Germline assignment: CDR1 SGHRS and CDR2 YFSETQ. V gave up 3 bases and J gave up 3 bases, with 4 bases separating them. The CDR3 sequence is 12 residues long. CDR3 DNA: TGCGCCAGCAGCTCAGACTACAATGAGCAGTTCTTC. Residues: CASSSDYNEQFF.

V usage is TRBV28 and J usage is TRBJ2-1; 8 bases agree with TRBD1. V shed 3 bases and J 6 bases; nucleotides not matched to a gene: 4. The CDR3 has 14 amino acids. Germline lookup yields CDR1 MDHEN and CDR2 SYDVKM. The CDR3 here is CASSLDRAGNEQFF. The CDR3 region has the DNA TGTGCCAGCAGTTTGGACAGGGCCGGCAATGAGCAGTTCTTC. The full variable domain, rest sourced from reference TRBV28 and TRBJ2-1, is DVKVTQSSRYLVKRTGEKVFLECVQDMDHENMFWYRQDPGLGLRLIYFSYDVKMKEKGDIPEGYSVSREKKERFSLILESASTNQTSMYLCASSLDRAGNEQFFGPGTRLTVL.

V usage is TRBV28 and J usage is TRBJ1-6; 10 bases map to TRBD1. From germline, CDR1 is MDHEN and CDR2 SYDVKM. After removal of 8 bases from V and 10 bases from J, the junction contained 5 bases not matched to a gene. This CDR3 region has 13 residues. CDR3 bases: TGTGCCAGCTTCGGACAGGGGGGATCACCCCTCCACTTT. It translates to CASFGQGGSPLHF.

The CDR3 loop reads CASSLAGQGASETQYF. The CDR3 DNA follows: TGTGCCAGCAGCTTAGCCGGCCAGGGGGCCTCAGAGACCCAGTACTTC. The rearrangement uses TRBV7-8 and TRBJ2-5, with 8 positions matching TRBD1. There are 16 residues in the CDR3. V shed 0 bases and J 4 bases; nucleotides not matched to a gene: 7. Germline V gene data show CDR1 as SGHVS and CDR2 as FQNEAQ.

The chain is built from TRBV2 and TRBJ1-5; D gene unclear. The germline gives CDR1 SNHLY, CDR2 FYNNEI. The V and J ends lost 3 bases and 6 bases respectively, with 9 bases between them. The CDR3 length is 13 residues. CDR3 sequence reads: CASSDSVSQPQHF. The DNA of the CDR3 is TGTGCCAGCAGTGACTCGGTTAGTCAGCCCCAGCATTTT.

The rearrangement links TRBV7-9 to TRBJ1-4, with 9 bases aligning to TRBD1. V was pared by 4 bases and J by 5 bases, with 8 bases of the junction left unmatched. The V gene's germline CDR1 is SEHNR and CDR2 FQNEAQ (reference sequence). This CDR3 is built from 16 residues. CDR3 residues: CASSSSLGTGNEKLFF. The DNA for the CDR3 is TGTGCCAGCAGCTCCTCCTTGGGGACAGGGAATGAAAAACTGTTTTTT.

The genes are TRBV5-1 and TRBJ1-6; no clear D gene. The CDR3 consists of 16 residues. Trimming removed 5 bases from V and 1 base from J, with 13 bases in between. Germline V lookup: CDR1 SGHRS, CDR2 YFSETQ. The CDR3 DNA reads TGCGCCAGCAGGGGAAATACGGGGTCCTATAATTCACCCCTCCACTTT. Amino acid sequence: CASRGNTGSYNSPLHF.

The V gene is TRBV19, the J gene TRBJ2-5, with D possibly TRBD1 on 5 matching bases. Trimming shortened V by 10 bases and J by 4 bases, and 10 bases separated the two germline ends. Germline V gives CDR1 LNHDA, CDR2 SQIVND (reference sequence). The CDR3 sequence is 11 residues long. The CDR3 is CATDQGETQYF. The CDR3 DNA is TGTGCCACGGACCAGGGAGAGACCCAGTACTTC.

The gene calls are TRBV28 and TRBJ1-2; D is perhaps TRBD1 (5 bases). This CDR3 region has 15 residues. V dropped 5 bases and J dropped 3 bases, with 16 bases sitting between them. In germline, CDR1 is MDHEN, CDR2 SYDVKM. CDR3 sequence: CASSPSVQGHYGYTF. The CDR3 DNA reads as TGTGCCAGCAGTCCATCTGTCCAGGGCCACTATGGCTACACCTTC.

The rearrangement links TRBV6-5 to TRBJ2-1, with 11 bases lining up with TRBD2. Germline CDR1 is MNHEY and CDR2 is SVGAGI. With 9 bases clipped from V and 7 bases from J, the junction kept 8 bases outside the gene matches. The CDR3 spans 14 residues. The CDR3 DNA sequence: TGTGCCAGTGGTTCTAGCGGGGGGTGGAATGAGCAGTTCTTC. It codes for CASGSSGGWNEQFF.

The V and J genes are TRBV6-5 and TRBJ1-2; D gene ambiguous. CDR1 is MNHEY and CDR2 is SVGAGI in the germline V gene. Trimming shortened V by 6 bases and J by 0 bases, and 8 bases separated the two germline ends. The CDR3 length is 13 residues. CDR3 nucleotide sequence: TGTGCCAGCAGAAACACCGCTAACTATGGCTACACCTTC. As protein: CASRNTANYGYTF.

The genes are TRBV9 and TRBJ1-6; the D gene is possibly TRBD1 (6 bases). V was pared by 0 bases and J by 14 bases, with 12 bases between. The CDR3 runs to 13 residues. CDR1 is SGDLS, CDR2 YYNGEE, per germline. The CDR3 nucleotides read TGTGCCAGCAGCGTAGGGGGGCCGGGGTCCCTCCACTTT. Amino acid sequence: CASSVGGPGSLHF.

This clone showed up many times. The gene calls are TRBV4-1 and TRBJ2-3; maybe TRBD1 (6 bases). V gave up 0 bases and J gave up 1 base, with 11 bases separating them. The germline V gene has CDR1 MGHRA and CDR2 YSYEKL. CDR3 length equals 16 residues. Here the CDR3 DNA reads TGCGCCAGCAGCCAAGACGAGGGGGTAGGCACAGATACGCAGTATTTT. Translating it yields CASSQDEGVGTDTQYF.